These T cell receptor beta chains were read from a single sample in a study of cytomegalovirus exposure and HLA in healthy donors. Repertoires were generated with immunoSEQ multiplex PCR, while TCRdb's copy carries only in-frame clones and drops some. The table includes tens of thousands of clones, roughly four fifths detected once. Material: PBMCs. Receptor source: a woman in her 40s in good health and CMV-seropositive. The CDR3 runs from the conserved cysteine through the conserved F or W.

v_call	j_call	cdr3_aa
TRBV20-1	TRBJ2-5	CSASSASGRYF
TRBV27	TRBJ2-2	CASSTAAGSNTGELFF
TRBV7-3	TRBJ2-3	CASSLGASGKRDTQYF
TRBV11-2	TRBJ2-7	CASSPRTGEGEQYF
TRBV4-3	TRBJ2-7	CASSQDWGGNEQYF
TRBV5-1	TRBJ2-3	CASSFSSGLSTDTQYF
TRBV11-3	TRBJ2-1	CASSGETYEQFF
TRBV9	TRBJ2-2	CASSVVAGVTGELFF
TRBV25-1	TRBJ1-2	CASRESNYGYPF
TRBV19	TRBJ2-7	CASKMQGNPYEQYF
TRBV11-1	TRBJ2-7	CASSLGQTYEQYF
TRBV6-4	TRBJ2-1	CASRRDDLGHEQFF
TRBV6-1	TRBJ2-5	CASSESRTVETQYF
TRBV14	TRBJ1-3	CASSRRQGSGNTIYF
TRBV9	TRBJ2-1	CASSRRQGDIYNEQFF
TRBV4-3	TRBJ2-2	CASSQVTGTSEPYTGELFF
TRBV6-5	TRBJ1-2	CASRISGGLYGYTF
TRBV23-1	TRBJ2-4	CASSQSSGQNIQYF
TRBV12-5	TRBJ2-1	CASGLVTSGTFNEQFF
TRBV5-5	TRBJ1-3	CASSFGIQKGNTIYF
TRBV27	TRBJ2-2	CASRALAGLYTGELFF
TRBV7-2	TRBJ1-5	CASSLVDRGYQPQHF
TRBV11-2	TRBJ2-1	CASSSLSYNEQFF
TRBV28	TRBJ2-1	CASRKTGIDEQFF
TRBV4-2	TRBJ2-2	CASSQEGLAGDTGELFF
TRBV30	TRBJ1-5	CAWSVRTPSNQPQHF
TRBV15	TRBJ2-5	CATSRDPGRTLETQYF
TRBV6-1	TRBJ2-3	CATGDGGWGDTQYF
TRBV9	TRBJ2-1	CASSPPRLAGGSYNEQFF
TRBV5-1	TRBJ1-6	CASSLAGTGGGIHSPLHF
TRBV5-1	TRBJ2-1	CASRLDREWINEQFF
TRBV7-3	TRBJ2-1	CASSPSGTRPEQFF
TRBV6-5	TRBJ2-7	CASSYYGRDYEQYF
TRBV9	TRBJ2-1	CATGLGAGGNEQFF
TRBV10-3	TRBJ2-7	CAISEEKRLAGAYEQYF
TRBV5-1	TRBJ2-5	CASSPGGTQEAQYF
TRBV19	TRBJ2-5	CASSPRVAGGPSETQYF
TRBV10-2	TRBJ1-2	CASSPDRAAYYGYTF
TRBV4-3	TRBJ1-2	CASSQGRGPNYGYTF
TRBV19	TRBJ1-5	CASSIRKDVWSNQPQHF
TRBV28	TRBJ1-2	CASSPTGGDGYTF
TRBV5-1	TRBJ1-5	CASSLGVGQFQPQHF
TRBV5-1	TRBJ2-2	CASSVSTGNTGELFF
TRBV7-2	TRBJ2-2	CASSAVSGRAAGELFF
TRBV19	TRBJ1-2	CASRGSNYGYTF
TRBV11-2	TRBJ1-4	CASSRGGTGYDEKLFF
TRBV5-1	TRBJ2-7	CASSPLLPGEGSYEQYF
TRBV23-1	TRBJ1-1	CASNRDTLNTEAFF
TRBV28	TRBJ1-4	CASRNGLRGPMFF
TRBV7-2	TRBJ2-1	CASSGGNEQFF
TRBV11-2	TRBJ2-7	CASSLDEVGSGSHEQYF